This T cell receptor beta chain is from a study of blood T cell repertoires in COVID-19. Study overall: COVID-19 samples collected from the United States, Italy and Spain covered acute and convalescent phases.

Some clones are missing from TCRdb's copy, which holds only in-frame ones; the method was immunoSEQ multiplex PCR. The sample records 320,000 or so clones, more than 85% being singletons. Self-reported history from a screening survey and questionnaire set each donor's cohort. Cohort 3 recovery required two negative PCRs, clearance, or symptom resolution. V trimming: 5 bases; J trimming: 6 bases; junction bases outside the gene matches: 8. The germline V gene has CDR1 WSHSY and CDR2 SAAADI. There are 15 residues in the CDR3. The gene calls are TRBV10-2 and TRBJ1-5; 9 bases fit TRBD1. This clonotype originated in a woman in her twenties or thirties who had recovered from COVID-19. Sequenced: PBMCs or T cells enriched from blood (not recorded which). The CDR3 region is CASSTPDRGGQPQHF. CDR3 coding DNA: TGCGCCAGCAGTACTCCGGACAGGGGTGGTCAGCCCCAGCATTTT.